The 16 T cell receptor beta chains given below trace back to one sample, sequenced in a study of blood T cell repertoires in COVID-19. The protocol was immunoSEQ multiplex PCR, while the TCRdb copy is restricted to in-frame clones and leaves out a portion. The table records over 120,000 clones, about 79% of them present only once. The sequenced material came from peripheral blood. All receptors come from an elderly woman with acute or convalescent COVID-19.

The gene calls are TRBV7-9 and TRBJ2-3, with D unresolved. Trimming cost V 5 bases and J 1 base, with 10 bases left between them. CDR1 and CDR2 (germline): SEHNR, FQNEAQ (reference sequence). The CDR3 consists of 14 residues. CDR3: CASSPTERTDTQYF. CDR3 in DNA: TGTGCCAGCAGCCCGACTGAACGCACAGATACGCAGTATTTT.

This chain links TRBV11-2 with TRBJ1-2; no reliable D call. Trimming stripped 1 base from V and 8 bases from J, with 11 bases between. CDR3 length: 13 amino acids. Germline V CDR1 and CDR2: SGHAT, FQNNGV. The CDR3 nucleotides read TGTGCCAGCAGCTTAGTTAGACAACAGGGCTACACCTTC. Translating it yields CASSLVRQQGYTF.

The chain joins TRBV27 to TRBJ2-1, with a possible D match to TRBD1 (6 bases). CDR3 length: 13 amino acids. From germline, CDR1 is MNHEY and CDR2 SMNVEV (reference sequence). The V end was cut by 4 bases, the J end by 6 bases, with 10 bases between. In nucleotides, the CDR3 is TGTGCCAGCAGTTACAGGGCCCCCAATGAGCAGTTCTTC. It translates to CASSYRAPNEQFF.

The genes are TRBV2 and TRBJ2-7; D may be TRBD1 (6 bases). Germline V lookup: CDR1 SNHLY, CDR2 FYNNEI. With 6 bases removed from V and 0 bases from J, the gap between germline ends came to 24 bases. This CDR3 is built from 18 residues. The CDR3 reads CASRPPNYDRPSSYEQYF. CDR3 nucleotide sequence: TGTGCCAGCAGGCCCCCTAATTATGACAGGCCAAGCTCCTACGAGCAGTACTTC.

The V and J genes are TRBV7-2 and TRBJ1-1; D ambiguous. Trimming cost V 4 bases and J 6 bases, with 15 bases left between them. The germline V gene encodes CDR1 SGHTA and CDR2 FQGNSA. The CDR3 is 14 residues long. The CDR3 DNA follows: TGTGCCAGCAGCTCCGGCCGTTGGGGAGCTGAAGCTTTCTTT. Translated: CASSSGRWGAEAFF.

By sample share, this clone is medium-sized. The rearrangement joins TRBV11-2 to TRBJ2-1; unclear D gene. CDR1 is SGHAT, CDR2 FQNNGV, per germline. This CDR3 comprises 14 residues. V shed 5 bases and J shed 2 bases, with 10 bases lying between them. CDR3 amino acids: CASSPSSTYNEQFF. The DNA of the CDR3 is TGTGCCAGCAGCCCGTCTAGTACCTACAATGAGCAGTTCTTC.

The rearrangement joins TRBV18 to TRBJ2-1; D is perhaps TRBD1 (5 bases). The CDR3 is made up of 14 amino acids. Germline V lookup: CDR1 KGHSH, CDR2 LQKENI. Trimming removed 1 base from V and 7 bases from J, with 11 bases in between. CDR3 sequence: CASSPHPGLNEQFF. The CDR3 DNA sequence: TGTGCCAGCTCACCACACCCAGGGCTTAATGAGCAGTTCTTC.

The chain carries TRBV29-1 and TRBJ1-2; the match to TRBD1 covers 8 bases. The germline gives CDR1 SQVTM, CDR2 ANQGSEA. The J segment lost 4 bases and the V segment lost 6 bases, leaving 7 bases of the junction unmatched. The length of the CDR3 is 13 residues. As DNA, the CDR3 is TGCAGCGTCGCACTGGGACAGGCCTATGGCTACACCTTC. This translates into CSVALGQAYGYTF.

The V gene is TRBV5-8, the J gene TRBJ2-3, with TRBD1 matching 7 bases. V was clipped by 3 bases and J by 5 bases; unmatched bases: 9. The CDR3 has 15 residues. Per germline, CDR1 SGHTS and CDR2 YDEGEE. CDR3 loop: CASSSTGLPQDTQYF. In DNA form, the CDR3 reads TGTGCCAGCAGCTCGACAGGGCTCCCTCAAGATACGCAGTATTTT. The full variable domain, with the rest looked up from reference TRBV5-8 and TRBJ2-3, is EAGVTQSPTHLIKTRGQQATLRCSPISGHTSVYWYQQALGLGLQFLLWYDEGEERNRGNFPPRFSGRQFPNYSSELNVNALELEDSALYLCASSSTGLPQDTQYFGPGTRLTVL.

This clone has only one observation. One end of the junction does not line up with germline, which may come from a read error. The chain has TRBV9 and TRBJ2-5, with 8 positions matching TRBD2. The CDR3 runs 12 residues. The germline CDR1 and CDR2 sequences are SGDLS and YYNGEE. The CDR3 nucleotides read TGTGCCAGCAGCTTAATGGGTGGGACTAGGAACTTC. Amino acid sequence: CASSLMGGTRNF.

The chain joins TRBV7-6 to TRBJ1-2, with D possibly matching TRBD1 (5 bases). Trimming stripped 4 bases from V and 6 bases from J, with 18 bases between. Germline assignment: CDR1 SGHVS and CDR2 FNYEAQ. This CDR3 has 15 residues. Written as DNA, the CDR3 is TGTGCCAGCAGCTCCACCCGGCGGACACTTGATGGCTACACCTTC. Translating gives CASSSTRRTLDGYTF.

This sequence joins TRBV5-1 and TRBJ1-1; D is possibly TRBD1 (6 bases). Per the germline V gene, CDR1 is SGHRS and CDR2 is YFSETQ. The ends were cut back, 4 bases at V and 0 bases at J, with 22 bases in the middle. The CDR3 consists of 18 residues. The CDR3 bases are TGCGCCAGCAGCCTCCGAAAATGGGGGCCTACTATGAACACTGAAGCTTTCTTT. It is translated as CASSLRKWGPTMNTEAFF.

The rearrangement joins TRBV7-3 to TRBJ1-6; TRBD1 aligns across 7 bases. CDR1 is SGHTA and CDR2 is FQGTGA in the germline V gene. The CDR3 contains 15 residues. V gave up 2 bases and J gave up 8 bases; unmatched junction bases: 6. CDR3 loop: CASSLEGGAYSPLHF. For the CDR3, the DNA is TGTGCCAGCAGCTTAGAAGGGGGCGCTTATTCACCCCTCCACTTT.

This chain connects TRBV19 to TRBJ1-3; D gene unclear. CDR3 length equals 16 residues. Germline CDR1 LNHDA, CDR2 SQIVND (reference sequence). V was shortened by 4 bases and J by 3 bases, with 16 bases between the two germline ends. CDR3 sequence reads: CASSKGGVAGGNTIYF. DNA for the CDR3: TGTGCCAGTAGTAAGGGCGGCGTCGCGGGTGGAAACACCATATATTTT.

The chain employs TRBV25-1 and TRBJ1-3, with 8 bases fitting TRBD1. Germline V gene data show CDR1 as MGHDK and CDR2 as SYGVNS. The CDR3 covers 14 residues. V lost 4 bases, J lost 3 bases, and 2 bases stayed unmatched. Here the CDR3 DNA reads TGTGCCAGCAGTGTCAGGGGGCTTGGAAACACCATATATTTT. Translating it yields CASSVRGLGNTIYF.

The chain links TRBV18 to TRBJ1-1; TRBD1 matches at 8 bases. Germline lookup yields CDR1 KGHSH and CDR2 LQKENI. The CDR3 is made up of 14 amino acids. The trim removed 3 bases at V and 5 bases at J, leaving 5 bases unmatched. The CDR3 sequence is CASSPDREVTEAFF. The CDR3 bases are TGTGCCAGCTCACCGGACAGGGAAGTAACTGAAGCTTTCTTT.